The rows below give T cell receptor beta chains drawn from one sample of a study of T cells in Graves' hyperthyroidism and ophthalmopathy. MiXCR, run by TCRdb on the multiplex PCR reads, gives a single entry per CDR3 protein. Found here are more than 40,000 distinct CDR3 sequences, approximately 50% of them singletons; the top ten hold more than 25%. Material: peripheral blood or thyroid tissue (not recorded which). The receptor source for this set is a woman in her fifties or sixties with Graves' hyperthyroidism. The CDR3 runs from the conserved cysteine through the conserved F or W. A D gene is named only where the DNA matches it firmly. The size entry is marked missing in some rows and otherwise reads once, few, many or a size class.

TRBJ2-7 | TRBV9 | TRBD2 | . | TGTGCCAGCAGCGTAGGACTAGCGGGAGATAGTAGTATCGAGCAGTACTTC | CASSVGLAGDSSIEQYF
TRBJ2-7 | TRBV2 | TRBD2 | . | TGTGCCAGCACTCCGGGACTAGGCTACGAGCAGTACTTC | CASTPGLGYEQYF
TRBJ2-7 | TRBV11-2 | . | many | TGTGCCAGCAGCCCAGGGAACAGTCTCTACGAGCAGTACTTC | CASSPGNSLYEQYF
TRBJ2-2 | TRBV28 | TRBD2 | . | TGTGCCAGCAGTTTAATCCGTCTAGCGGGTCACACCGGGGAGCCGTTTTTT | CASSLIRLAGHTGEPFF
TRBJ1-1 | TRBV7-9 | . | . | TGTGCCAGCAGCTTTTTGGGGCAATCAGGCACTGAAGCTTTCTTT | CASSFLGQSGTEAFF
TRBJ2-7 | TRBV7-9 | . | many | TGTGCCAGCAGCTGGCAGTCCTACGTGCAGTACTTC | CASSWQSYVQYF
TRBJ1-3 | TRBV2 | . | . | TGTGCCAGCAGTGGACTGAGCTATGGCTACACCATATATTTT | CASSGLSYGYTIYF
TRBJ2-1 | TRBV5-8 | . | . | TGTGCCAGCAGCTTGAGGGAGACCCAGTACGGCGAGCAGTTCTTC | CASSLRETQYGEQFF
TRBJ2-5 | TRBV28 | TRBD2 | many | TGTGCCAGCAGGGAGGGACTAGCGGGGACGGAGACCCAGTACTTC | CASREGLAGTETQYF
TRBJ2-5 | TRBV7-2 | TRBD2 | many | TGTGCCAGCAGACGTAGCGGGAAAGAGACCCAGTACTTC | CASRRSGKETQYF
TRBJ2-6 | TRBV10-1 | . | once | TGCGCCAGCAGCGGAAACAGGGAGGACGGCACTGAAGCTTTC | CASSGNREDGTEAF
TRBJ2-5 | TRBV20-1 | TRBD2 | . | TGCAGTGCAGGGACTAGCGGGACTCCGGGAGAGACCCAGTACTTC | CSAGTSGTPGETQYF
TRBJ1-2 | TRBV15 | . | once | TGTGCCACCAGCGGAGAGCCAAACTACGGCTACACCTTC | CATSGEPNYGYTF
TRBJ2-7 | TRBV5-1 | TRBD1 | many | TGCGCCAGCAGCCGGGACAGGGGCTCCTACGAGCAGTACTTC | CASSRDRGSYEQYF
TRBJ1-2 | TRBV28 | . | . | TGTGCCAGCAGCGTCGGGCTCTATGGCTACACCTTC | CASSVGLYGYTF
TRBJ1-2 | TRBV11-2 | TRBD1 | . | TGTGCCAGCAGTCGGGACAGGGGTAACTATGGCTACACCTTC | CASSRDRGNYGYTF
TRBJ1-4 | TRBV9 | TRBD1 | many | TGTGCCAGCAGCCCCCGGGACAGGGGGCTTACTAATGAAAAACTGTTTTTT | CASSPRDRGLTNEKLFF
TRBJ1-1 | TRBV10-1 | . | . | TGCGCCAGCAGCAGAAACAGCGCGGGCCAGGGGAACACTGAAGCTTTCTTT | CASSRNSAGQGNTEAFF
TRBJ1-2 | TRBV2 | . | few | TGTGCCAGCAGTGAGGGGGATTATGGCTACACCTTC | CASSEGDYGYTF
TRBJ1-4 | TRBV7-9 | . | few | TGTGCCAGCAGCCCAGAGGTTGGCGGGGCTAATGAAAAACTGTTTTTT | CASSPEVGGANEKLFF
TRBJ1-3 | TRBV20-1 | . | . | TGCAGTGCTAGTAGGTATACTGGAAACACCATATATTTC | CSASRYTGNTIYF
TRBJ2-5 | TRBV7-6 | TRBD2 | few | TGTGCTAGCAGCCTGACTAGCGACCCCCAAGAGACCCAGTACTTC | CASSLTSDPQETQYF
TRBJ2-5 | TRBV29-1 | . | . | TGCAGCGTCGGGGAAGGGGAGACCCAGTACTTC | CSVGEGETQYF
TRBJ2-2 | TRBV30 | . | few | TGTGCCTGGAGGCGGAATGCGAACACCGGGGAGCTGTTTTTT | CAWRRNANTGELFF
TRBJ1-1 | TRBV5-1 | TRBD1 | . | TGCGCCAGCAGCTTGGCCAGACAGGGAGCTGAAGCTTTCTTT | CASSLARQGAEAFF
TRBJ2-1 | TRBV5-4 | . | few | TGTGCCGCCGGGAGCTCCTACAATGAGCAGTTCTTC | CAAGSSYNEQFF
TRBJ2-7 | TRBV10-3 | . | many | TGTGCCACCGACAGTTCTGAAAACAGAAACGAGCAGTACTTC | CATDSSENRNEQYF
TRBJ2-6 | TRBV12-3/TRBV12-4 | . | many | TGTGCCAGCAGGGGGAACTCTGGGGCCAACGTCCTGACTTTC | CASRGNSGANVLTF
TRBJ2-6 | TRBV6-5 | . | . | TGTGCCAGCAGCCGACAGGCCAACGTCCTGACTTTC | CASSRQANVLTF
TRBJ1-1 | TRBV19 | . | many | TGTGCCAGTAGTATAGGCGGGCTCGAAGCTTTCTTT | CASSIGGLEAFF
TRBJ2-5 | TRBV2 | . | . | TGTGCCAGACGAACAGGCCAGAAACCGACCCAGTACTTC | CARRTGQKPTQYF
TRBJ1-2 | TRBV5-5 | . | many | TGTGCCAGCAGCTTCGTCAGAACTAACTATGGCTACACCTTC | CASSFVRTNYGYTF
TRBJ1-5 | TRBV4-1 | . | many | TGCGCCAGCAGCCCGTGGGCCAATCAGCCCCAGCATTTT | CASSPWANQPQHF
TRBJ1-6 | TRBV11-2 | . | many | TGTGCCAGCAGCCTTGGCCGACAGAGGGGGATTTCCTATAATTCACCCCTCCACTTT | CASSLGRQRGISYNSPLHF
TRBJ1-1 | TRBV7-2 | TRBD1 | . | TGTGCCAGCAGCCCTGCAGGGGGCACTGAAGCTTTCTTT | CASSPAGGTEAFF
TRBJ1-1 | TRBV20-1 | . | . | TGCAGTGCTAGAGATCGGAGGGCGGCGAACACTGAAGCTTTCTTT | CSARDRRAANTEAFF
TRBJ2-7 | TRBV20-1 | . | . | TGCAGTGCTACCAGACAGGAGGCCTACGAGCAGTACTTC | CSATRQEAYEQYF
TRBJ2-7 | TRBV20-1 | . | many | TGCAGTGCTAGAGATCCGGGATCCAGCTCCTACGAGCAGTACTTC | CSARDPGSSSYEQYF
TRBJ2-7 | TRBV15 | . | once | TGTGCCACCAGCCCCGGGGCCAGGGACCGCGAGCAGTACTTC | CATSPGARDREQYF
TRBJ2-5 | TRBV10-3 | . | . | . | CAICSASRTLKETQYF
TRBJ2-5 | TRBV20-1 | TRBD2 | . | TGCAGTGGGGCCGCGACTAGCGGGAGCGAAGAGACCCAGTACTTC | CSGAATSGSEETQYF